A single sample gave rise to the 19 T cell receptor beta chains below, sequenced in a study of CD8 T cells in ankylosing spondylitis. The study's findings and limits: A TCR beta motif of eight or nine highly homologous variants seemed to mark ankylosing spondylitis blood.

Their target antigens are unknown. TCRdb reprocessed the 5' RACE reads with MiXCR, giving one entry per CDR3 protein. Among about 220,000 distinct CDR3 sequences listed, about 7% were seen once. Sequencing input: blood, either unsorted or a sorted T cell fraction (not recorded which). These receptors were collected from a male donor with ankylosing spondylitis.

The chain combines TRBV6-5 with TRBJ1-4, with D perhaps matching TRBD1 (6 bases). The CDR3 is 15 residues long. Germline-derived CDR1 and CDR2 are MNHEY and SVGAGI. V shed 4 bases and J shed 8 bases, with 17 bases lying between them. The CDR3 region is CASSFTGTRGEKLFF. As DNA, the CDR3 is TGTGCCAGCAGTTTTACAGGGACCAGGGGAGAAAAACTGTTTTTT.

This clonotype has a handful of counts. CDR3 sequence (DNA): TGCGCCAGCAGCTTGAATAGCGGGATGGGCGAGCAGTACTTC. Protein product: CASSLNSGMGEQYF. The rearrangement links TRBV5-1 to TRBJ2-7; 8 nucleotides match TRBD2. Germline values: CDR1 SGHRS, CDR2 YFSETQ. Losses at the gene ends were 1 base for V and 6 bases for J; bases not matched to a gene: 6. This CDR3 is built from 14 residues.

With respect to this clonotype: The conserved phenylalanine or tryptophan is not found at the CDR3 terminus, so this likely reflects a read error. The rearrangement uses TRBV28 and TRBJ2-5; 7 bases align to TRBD2. CDR3 length: 16 amino acids. The germline gives CDR1 MDHEN, CDR2 SYDVKM. After removal of 1 base from V and 5 bases from J, the junction contained 10 bases not matched to a gene. CDR3 amino acids: CASSLSGAGIEETQYY. The CDR3 bases are TGTGCCAGCAGTTTATCCGGAGCGGGAATAGAGGAGACCCAGTACTAC.

A few counts support this clonotype. This rearrangement joins TRBV3-1 to TRBJ2-5, with D perhaps TRBD2 (5 bases). The germline V gene has CDR1 LGHDT and CDR2 YNNKEL (reference sequence). CDR3 length: 14 residues. Trimming stripped 5 bases from V and 5 bases from J, with 15 bases between. CDR3: CASSTLRGAETQYF. For the CDR3, the DNA is TGTGCCAGCAGCACACTCCGGGGAGCTGAGACCCAGTACTTC.

This clonotype was observed at least ten times. This chain uses TRBV7-6 with TRBJ2-6; 9 bases align to TRBD1. Germline-derived CDR1 and CDR2 are SGHVS and FNYEAQ. The V gene end was trimmed by 6 bases and the J gene end by 3 bases; junction bases not matched to a gene: 6. The CDR3 sequence is 16 residues long. The CDR3 region has the DNA TGTGCCAGCAGAGGACAGGGGAAAAATGGGGCCAACGTCCTGACTTTC. Encoded protein: CASRGQGKNGANVLTF.

Ten or more counts support this clonotype. The chain is built from TRBV20-1 and TRBJ2-1; no definite D call. V was shortened by 2 bases and J by 3 bases, with 14 bases between the two germline ends. The CDR3 has 15 residues. The germline gives CDR1 DFQATT, CDR2 SNEGSKA (reference sequence). The CDR3 nucleotides read TGCAGTGCTAGATCCCGGGCCTCCCACTACAATGAGCAGTTCTTC. It specifies CSARSRASHYNEQFF.

This clonotype came up many times. The chain employs TRBV12-3 or TRBV12-4 and TRBJ2-2; 7 bases line up with TRBD1. The CDR3 runs 15 residues. The J segment lost 3 bases and the V segment lost 7 bases, leaving 8 bases of the junction unmatched. The CDR3 nucleotides are TGTGCCAGCATCACCGGGACAGCGTACACCGGGGAGCTGTTTTTT. Translating it yields CASITGTAYTGELFF.

Many counts were recorded for this clonotype. This chain connects TRBV7-9 to TRBJ2-2; unclear D gene. The CDR3 sequence is 14 residues long. CDR1 is SEHNR, CDR2 FQNEAQ, per germline (reference sequence). The germline V and J ends were trimmed by 5 bases and 4 bases, with 11 bases remaining between them. The CDR3 spells CASSPRSFTGELFF. The CDR3 DNA reads TGTGCCAGCAGCCCCAGGTCCTTCACCGGGGAGCTGTTTTTT.

This clonotype was counted ten times or more. CDR3 residues: CASSPWGGQETQYF. The CDR3 coding sequence is TGTGCCAGCAGCCCATGGGGGGGCCAGGAGACCCAGTACTTC. The chain recombines TRBV9 with TRBJ2-5; D might be TRBD2 (7 bases). This CDR3 comprises 14 residues. V lost 4 bases and J 5 bases, leaving 15 bases between the germline ends. CDR1 and CDR2 from the germline V gene are SGDLS and YYNGEE.

This clonotype was picked up a small number of times. The chain couples TRBV6-2 or TRBV6-3 to TRBJ2-5, with D tentatively TRBD1 or TRBD2 (6 bases each). V was clipped by 7 bases and J by 7 bases, with 25 bases between them. CDR3 length: 16 residues. The germline V gene encodes CDR1 MNHEY and CDR2 SVGEGT. CDR3: CASTQMGGPIHRTQYF. Here the CDR3 DNA reads TGTGCCAGCACCCAGATGGGGGGCCCTATCCATCGGACCCAGTACTTC.

This clonotype appeared many times. The V gene is TRBV9, the J gene TRBJ2-7; a possible D gene is TRBD1 (6 bases). From germline, CDR1 is SGDLS and CDR2 YYNGEE. V lost 4 bases, J lost 6 bases, and 23 bases lay in between. There are 16 residues in the CDR3. The CDR3 reads CASSQGHLVLGAEQYF. The CDR3 DNA is TGTGCCAGCAGCCAGGGGCACCTAGTACTAGGCGCCGAGCAGTACTTC.

The count of this clonotype is one. A read error may be the cause here, since a much bigger clone is one base away. Lacking the conserved final phenylalanine or tryptophan, this CDR3 likely reflects a read error. The J gene is TRBJ2-3, the V gene TRBV10-1; the D call may be TRBD1 or TRBD2 (5 bases each). V was cut by 1 base and J by 7 bases, with 6 bases left in between. The CDR3 totals 12 residues. Germline CDR1 and CDR2: WNHNN and SYGVQD (reference sequence). The CDR3 sequence is CASSEWGNTQYL. The CDR3 region has the DNA TGCGCCAGCAGTGAGTGGGGGAATACGCAGTATCTT.

This clonotype came up many times. The chain employs TRBV27 and TRBJ1-5; a possible D gene is TRBD1 (6 bases). This CDR3 contains 16 residues. Germline CDR1 reads MNHEY; CDR2 reads SMNVEV (reference sequence). Trimming stripped 2 bases from V and 2 bases from J, with 13 bases between. This CDR3 reads CASSLNRESGNQPQHF. CDR3 in DNA: TGTGCCAGCAGTTTAAACAGGGAAAGTGGCAATCAGCCCCAGCATTTT.

Regarding this clonotype: Germline is not matched at one junction end, which may reflect a read error. The rearrangement links TRBV27 to TRBJ2-1; D remains unclear. The CDR3 is made up of 11 amino acids. Germline CDR1 is MNHEY and CDR2 is SMNVEV (reference sequence). The DNA for the CDR3 is TGTGCCAGCAGTTCCTACAGTGAGCAGTTCTTC. Its translation: CASSSYSEQFF.

This clonotype was seen many times. The J gene is TRBJ1-2, the V gene TRBV29-1, with D possibly being TRBD1 (5 bases). The V and J ends lost 5 bases and 8 bases respectively, with 9 bases between them. Germline CDR1 is SQVTM and CDR2 is ANQGSEA. This CDR3 has 10 residues. The CDR3 region has the DNA TGCAGCGTTTGGGACGGAGGCTACACCTTC. It yields the protein CSVWDGGYTF.

The sample holds many counts of this clonotype. The chain is built from TRBV9 and TRBJ2-1; 8 bases fit TRBD1. V lost 4 bases, J lost 1 base, and 7 bases stayed unmatched. The CDR3 consists of 16 residues. Germline CDR1 is SGDLS and CDR2 is YYNGEE. CDR3 in DNA: TGTGCCAGCAGCCTGTTTACAGGGGGATCCTACAATGAGCAGTTCTTC. This sequence encodes CASSLFTGGSYNEQFF.

This clonotype was seen many times. The rearrangement links TRBV10-3 to TRBJ2-2; D is possibly TRBD1 or TRBD2 (6 bases each). From germline, CDR1 is ENHRY and CDR2 SYGVKD. The CDR3 runs 17 residues. Between the trimmed V and J ends, which lost 3 bases and 4 bases, there was a span of 18 bases. Written as DNA, the CDR3 is TGTGCCATCAGTGAAGTGGCGGAACAGGGAGGCACCGGGGAGCTGTTTTTT. Its translation is CAISEVAEQGGTGELFF.

This clonotype was counted ten times or more. V is TRBV12-3 or TRBV12-4 and J is TRBJ1-5, with D tentatively TRBD1 (6 bases). This CDR3 contains 15 residues. V was shortened by 3 bases and J by 6 bases, with 15 bases between the two germline ends. CDR3 in DNA: TGTGCCAGCAGTTTTGCAGGGGAGGTCTTTCAGCCCCAGCATTTT. Translated: CASSFAGEVFQPQHF.

This clonotype was seen ten or more times. This chain joins TRBV29-1 and TRBJ2-7; no definite D call. Between the trimmed V and J ends, which lost 0 bases and 4 bases, there was a span of 4 bases. The CDR3 totals 11 residues. CDR1 SQVTM and CDR2 ANQGSEA come from the germline V gene. CDR3 protein: CSVEDSYEQYF. The CDR3 nucleotides are TGCAGCGTTGAAGACTCATACGAGCAGTACTTC.